Listed below are T cell receptor beta chains from one sample, sequenced in a study of shared clonotypes between healthy human individuals. Sequencing was performed with immunoSEQ multiplex PCR; in TCRdb, only in-frame clones are kept and a portion is missing. Of around 510,000 clones listed, approximately 94% are singletons. The sequenced material came from naive CD4+ T cells sorted from blood. The receptor set was obtained from a young woman in good health. Both conserved end residues are part of each CDR3. Each record gives: V gene, D gene, J gene, clone size, CDR3 DNA, CDR3 protein. The D gene is left open where the match is weak. The size entry is marked missing in some rows and otherwise reads once, few, many or a size class.

V: TRBV30
D: -
J: TRBJ1-6
size: -
DNA: TGTGCCTGGATTGGGACCGGCGGATCTTCACCCCTCCACTTT
CDR3: CAWIGTGGSSPLHF

V: TRBV27
D: TRBD2
J: TRBJ2-1
size: -
DNA: TGTGCCACCAATCAGTTAGGCCGGACTAGCGGGAGAAGTAGTGAGCAGTTCTTC
CDR3: CATNQLGRTSGRSSEQFF

V: TRBV27
D: -
J: TRBJ1-1
size: -
DNA: TGTGCCAGCAGTTTATGGGCGAACACTGAAGCTTTCTTT
CDR3: CASSLWANTEAFF

V: TRBV28
D: -
J: TRBJ2-7
size: -
DNA: TGTGCCAGCAGTTCGACACAGTGGGGGGCCTACGAGCAGTACTTC
CDR3: CASSSTQWGAYEQYF

V: TRBV5-4
D: -
J: TRBJ1-2
size: -
DNA: TGTGCCAGCAGCTTGGGTGATCCCACAAGGGCTGGCTACACCTTC
CDR3: CASSLGDPTRAGYTF

V: TRBV28
D: -
J: TRBJ1-5
size: -
DNA: TGTGCCAGCAGACGACACGACCGGAGCAATCAGCCCCAGCATTTT
CDR3: CASRRHDRSNQPQHF

V: TRBV18
D: -
J: TRBJ2-7
size: -
DNA: TGTGCCAGCTCACCCACCCCCGAAGACTACGAGCAGTACTTC
CDR3: CASSPTPEDYEQYF

V: TRBV18
D: TRBD2
J: TRBJ2-7
size: -
DNA: TGTGCCAGCTCCCGGGGGGAAGGGCACGAGCAGTACTTC
CDR3: CASSRGEGHEQYF

V: TRBV28
D: -
J: TRBJ1-3
size: -
DNA: TGTGCCAGCATTCCGGGGGCGAACTCCGGAAACACCATATATTTT
CDR3: CASIPGANSGNTIYF

V: TRBV7-8
D: TRBD1
J: TRBJ1-6
size: -
DNA: TGTGCCAGCAGTTTCCAACAGGGGAGGGATAATTCACCCCTCCACTTT
CDR3: CASSFQQGRDNSPLHF

V: TRBV9
D: -
J: TRBJ2-1
size: once
DNA: TGTGCCAGCAGCGTAAATCCTCCCTCAGAGCAGTTCTTC
CDR3: CASSVNPPSEQFF

V: TRBV5-1
D: -
J: TRBJ2-7
size: -
DNA: TGCGCCAGCAGCCTCGTGAGATCCACCTACGAGCAGTACTTC
CDR3: CASSLVRSTYEQYF

V: TRBV5-1
D: TRBD1
J: TRBJ1-1
size: -
DNA: TGCGCCAGCAGCTCCGGGGACAGGGCCTCTGAAGCTTTCTTT
CDR3: CASSSGDRASEAFF

V: TRBV7-8
D: -
J: TRBJ2-7
size: -
DNA: TGTGCCAGCAGCTTAGCCGGGCCCAACTCCTACGAGCAGTACTTC
CDR3: CASSLAGPNSYEQYF

V: TRBV25-1
D: -
J: TRBJ2-1
size: -
DNA: TGTGCCAGTTCCCAGTCGTCGGGCCACTTACCCTGGTACAATGAGCAGTTCTTC
CDR3: CASSQSSGHLPWYNEQFF

V: TRBV7-2
D: -
J: TRBJ1-3
size: -
DNA: TGTGCCAGCAGCCCCTGGACAATCTCTGGAAACACCATATATTTT
CDR3: CASSPWTISGNTIYF

V: TRBV6-5
D: -
J: TRBJ2-4
size: -
DNA: TGTGCCAGCAGTTCTCAGGCCGGCATTCAGTACTTC
CDR3: CASSSQAGIQYF

V: TRBV28
D: -
J: TRBJ1-1
size: -
DNA: TGTGCCAGCAGTTTACAGGGAGTACCGCGCACTGAAGCTTTCTTT
CDR3: CASSLQGVPRTEAFF

V: TRBV28
D: TRBD1
J: TRBJ1-3
size: -
DNA: TGTGCCAGCAGGGGGGGGACAGCGGGGAACACCATATATTTT
CDR3: CASRGGTAGNTIYF

V: TRBV10-1
D: -
J: TRBJ2-7
size: -
DNA: TGCGCCAGCAGTACGGCGATGGCCGGAACCTACGAGCAGTACTTC
CDR3: CASSTAMAGTYEQYF

V: TRBV7-2
D: -
J: TRBJ2-2
size: -
DNA: TGTGCCAGCTCGCGGAAGGGGAACACCGGGGAGCTGTTTTTT
CDR3: CASSRKGNTGELFF

V: TRBV19
D: TRBD1
J: TRBJ2-3
size: -
DNA: TGTGCCAGTAGGTTATGGACAGGGGCCGATACGCAGTATTTT
CDR3: CASRLWTGADTQYF

V: TRBV30
D: -
J: TRBJ1-4
size: -
DNA: TGTGCCTGGAGTAAGAATAATGAAAAACTGTTTTTT
CDR3: CAWSKNNEKLFF

V: TRBV14
D: -
J: TRBJ2-7
size: -
DNA: TGTGCCAGCAGCCAACAGGACCATTCCTACGAGCAGTACTTC
CDR3: CASSQQDHSYEQYF

V: TRBV28
D: -
J: TRBJ2-7
size: -
DNA: TGTGCCAGCAGTTGGACGGTCTCCTACGAGCAGTACTTC
CDR3: CASSWTVSYEQYF

V: TRBV28
D: TRBD2
J: TRBJ2-5
size: -
DNA: TGTGCCAGCAGCAAAGGGACTAGCGGGAGGGCCTGGGAGACCCAGTACTTC
CDR3: CASSKGTSGRAWETQYF

V: TRBV28
D: -
J: TRBJ2-1
size: -
DNA: TGTGCCAGCAGCACCCACGGAAAAGGATTGAATGAGCAGTTCTTC
CDR3: CASSTHGKGLNEQFF

V: TRBV27
D: -
J: TRBJ2-3
size: -
DNA: TGTGCCAGCAGTTTCAGTCTAGACTCAGATACGCAGTATTTT
CDR3: CASSFSLDSDTQYF

V: TRBV18
D: TRBD1
J: TRBJ2-5
size: once
DNA: TGTGCCAGCTCACCAACGGACAGGGCGGAGACCCAGTACTTC
CDR3: CASSPTDRAETQYF

V: TRBV25-1
D: -
J: TRBJ1-1
size: once
DNA: TGTGCCAGCAGGGAGATGAACACTGAAGCTTTCTTT
CDR3: CASREMNTEAFF

V: TRBV19
D: TRBD2
J: TRBJ2-7
size: -
DNA: TGTGCCAGTAGTCCAACTAGCGGTGGATACGAGCAGTACTTC
CDR3: CASSPTSGGYEQYF

V: TRBV27
D: -
J: TRBJ2-7
size: -
DNA: TGTGCCAGCAGTCCTTCCTCCCATGGGCAGCGAACCTACGAGCAGTACTTC
CDR3: CASSPSSHGQRTYEQYF

V: TRBV7-6
D: -
J: TRBJ2-7
size: -
DNA: TGTGCCAGCAGCTTCACGCCCCAGGGAACCTACGAGCAGTACTTC
CDR3: CASSFTPQGTYEQYF

V: TRBV7-8
D: TRBD1
J: TRBJ2-7
size: -
DNA: TGTGCCAGCAGCTCGTATCCGGGACAGTTAACCTACGAGCAGTACTTC
CDR3: CASSSYPGQLTYEQYF

V: TRBV18
D: TRBD1
J: TRBJ1-3
size: -
DNA: TGTGCCAGCTCGGTTACATCCGGGACAGGGACCGGAAACACCATATATTTT
CDR3: CASSVTSGTGTGNTIYF

V: TRBV28
D: -
J: TRBJ2-3
size: -
DNA: TGTGCCAGCAGTTTGGGGCCAAGCACAGATACGCAGTATTTT
CDR3: CASSLGPSTDTQYF

V: TRBV9
D: -
J: TRBJ1-2
size: -
DNA: TGTGCCAGCAGCGCCGGACAGCTAACGGACTACACCTTC
CDR3: CASSAGQLTDYTF

V: TRBV7-9
D: -
J: TRBJ1-1
size: -
DNA: TGTGCCAGCAGCGTCGAGGGAAAGGGTTCCACGGACACTGAAGCTTTCTTT
CDR3: CASSVEGKGSTDTEAFF

V: TRBV2
D: -
J: TRBJ2-1
size: -
DNA: TGTGCCAGCAGTGGGAGGAGTCGCAGGGGTCGATCCTACAATGAGCAGTTCTTC
CDR3: CASSGRSRRGRSYNEQFF

V: TRBV4-2
D: TRBD1
J: TRBJ2-7
size: -
DNA: TGTGCCAGCAGCGAAAACAGGGGGCTCTCCTACGAGCAGTACTTC
CDR3: CASSENRGLSYEQYF

V: TRBV5-1
D: -
J: TRBJ2-2
size: -
DNA: TGCGCCAGCAGCTTGGAGCCAGACACCGGGGAGCTGTTTTTT
CDR3: CASSLEPDTGELFF

V: TRBV28
D: TRBD1
J: TRBJ1-3
size: -
DNA: TGTGCCAGCAGCCGCTCCGGGACAGGGACCGGAAACACCATATATTTT
CDR3: CASSRSGTGTGNTIYF

V: TRBV27
D: -
J: TRBJ2-7
size: -
DNA: TGTGCCAGCAGTTTAGGTGATGCGGCGACTACCTACGAGCAGTACTTC
CDR3: CASSLGDAATTYEQYF

V: TRBV9
D: -
J: TRBJ1-4
size: once
DNA: TGTGCCAGCAGCTGGAGGAAAGGAACTAATGAAAAACTGTTTTTT
CDR3: CASSWRKGTNEKLFF

V: TRBV5-1
D: TRBD2
J: TRBJ2-1
size: -
DNA: TGCGCCAGCAGCTTGGCTGCGGGAGTATCCTACAATGAGCAGTTCTTC
CDR3: CASSLAAGVSYNEQFF

V: TRBV5-4
D: TRBD1
J: TRBJ2-1
size: -
DNA: TGTGCCAGCAGGCTCGGACAGGGGAATGAGCAGTTCTTC
CDR3: CASRLGQGNEQFF

V: TRBV6-1
D: -
J: TRBJ2-2
size: -
DNA: TGTGCCAGCAGTGCTCCGGGACCCTACACCGGGGAGCTGTTTTTT
CDR3: CASSAPGPYTGELFF

V: TRBV28
D: -
J: TRBJ2-7
size: -
DNA: TGTGCCAGCAGTCCACTCCCCCCGAGGGGGGGCTCGTACGAGCAGTACTTC
CDR3: CASSPLPPRGGSYEQYF

V: TRBV28
D: -
J: TRBJ2-5
size: once
DNA: TGTGCCAGCAGTATTAGTGGCGGGGTTAAGACCCAGTACTTC
CDR3: CASSISGGVKTQYF

V: TRBV21-1
D: -
J: TRBJ2-7
size: -
DNA: TGTGCCAGCACCAGGGACTCCTACGAGCAGTACTTC
CDR3: CASTRDSYEQYF

V: TRBV28
D: TRBD1
J: TRBJ1-3
size: -
DNA: TGTGCCAGCAGTTTTCTAACAGGGGAATATGGAAACACCATATATTTT
CDR3: CASSFLTGEYGNTIYF

V: TRBV7-9
D: TRBD2
J: TRBJ2-1
size: -
DNA: TGTGCCAGCAGCTACCCCGGGAAGCGGGGCCGGGGTGAGCAGTTCTTC
CDR3: CASSYPGKRGRGEQFF

V: TRBV6-1
D: -
J: TRBJ2-7
size: -
DNA: TGTGCCAGCAGTGAATCCCGGGTTTCCGAGCAGTACTTC
CDR3: CASSESRVSEQYF

V: TRBV5-4
D: TRBD2
J: TRBJ2-7
size: -
DNA: TGTGCCAGCAGCCCTACACTAGCGGGAGGGCTTAGCTACGAGCAGTACTTC
CDR3: CASSPTLAGGLSYEQYF

V: TRBV2
D: -
J: TRBJ1-4
size: -
DNA: TGTGCCAGCAGTGAATACGGACCAGGTTCTAATGAAAAACTGTTTTTT
CDR3: CASSEYGPGSNEKLFF

V: TRBV7-4
D: TRBD2
J: TRBJ2-5
size: once
DNA: TGTGCCAGCAGCTACCCTGGGACTAGTCAAACTTGGACCCAGTACTTC
CDR3: CASSYPGTSQTWTQYF

V: TRBV29-1
D: TRBD2
J: TRBJ2-1
size: -
DNA: TGCAGCGTTGCGACTAGCGGGAGGGCCAATGAGCAGTTCTTC
CDR3: CSVATSGRANEQFF